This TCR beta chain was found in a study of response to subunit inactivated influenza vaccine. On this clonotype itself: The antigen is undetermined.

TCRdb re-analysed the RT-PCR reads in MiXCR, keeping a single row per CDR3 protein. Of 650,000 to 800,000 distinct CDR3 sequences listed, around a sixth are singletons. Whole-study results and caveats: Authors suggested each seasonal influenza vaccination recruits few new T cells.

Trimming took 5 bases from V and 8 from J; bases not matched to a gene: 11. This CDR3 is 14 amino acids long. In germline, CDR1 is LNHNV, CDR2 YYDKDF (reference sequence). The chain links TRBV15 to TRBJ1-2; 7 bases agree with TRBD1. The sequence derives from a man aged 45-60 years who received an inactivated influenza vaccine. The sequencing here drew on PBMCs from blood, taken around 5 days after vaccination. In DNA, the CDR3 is TGTGCCACCAGCCGTGGGACAGCCACCGGGGGCTACACCTTC. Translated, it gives CATSRGTATGGYTF. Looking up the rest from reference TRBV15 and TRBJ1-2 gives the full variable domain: DAMVIQNPRYQVTQFGKPVTLSCSQTLNHNVMYWYQQKSSQAPKLLFHYYDKDFNNEADTPDNFQSRRPNTSFCFLDIRSPGLGDTAMYLCATSRGTATGGYTFGSGTRLTVV.